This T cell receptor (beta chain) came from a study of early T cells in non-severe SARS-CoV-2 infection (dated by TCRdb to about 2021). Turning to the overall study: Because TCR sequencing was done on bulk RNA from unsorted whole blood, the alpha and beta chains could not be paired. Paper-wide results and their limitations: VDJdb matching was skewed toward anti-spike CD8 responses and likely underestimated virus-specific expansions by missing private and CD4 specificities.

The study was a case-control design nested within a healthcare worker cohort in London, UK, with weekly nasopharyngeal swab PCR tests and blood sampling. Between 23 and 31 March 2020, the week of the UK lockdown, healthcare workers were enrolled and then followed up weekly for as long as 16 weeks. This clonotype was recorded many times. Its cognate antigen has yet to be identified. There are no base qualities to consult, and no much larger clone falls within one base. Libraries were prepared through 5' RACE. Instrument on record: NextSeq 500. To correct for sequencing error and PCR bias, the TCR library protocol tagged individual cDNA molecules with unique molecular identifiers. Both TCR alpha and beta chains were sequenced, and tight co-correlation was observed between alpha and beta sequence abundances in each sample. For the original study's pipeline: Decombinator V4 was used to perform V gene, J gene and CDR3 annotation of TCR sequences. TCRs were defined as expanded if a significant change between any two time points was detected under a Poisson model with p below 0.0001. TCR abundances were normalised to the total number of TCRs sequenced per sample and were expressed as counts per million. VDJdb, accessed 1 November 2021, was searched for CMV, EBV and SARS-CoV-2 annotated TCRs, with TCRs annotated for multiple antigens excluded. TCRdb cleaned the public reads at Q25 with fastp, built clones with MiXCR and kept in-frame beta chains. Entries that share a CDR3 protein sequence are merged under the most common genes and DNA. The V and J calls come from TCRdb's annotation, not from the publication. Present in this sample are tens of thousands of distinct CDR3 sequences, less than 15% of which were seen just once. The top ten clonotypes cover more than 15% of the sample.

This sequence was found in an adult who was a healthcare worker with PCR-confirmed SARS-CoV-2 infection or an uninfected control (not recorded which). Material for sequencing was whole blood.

CDR3 protein: CSVEVGRKETQYF. The nucleotide sequence is TGCAGCGTTGAAGTGGGGAGGAAAGAGACCCAGTACTTC. The chain was built from TRBV29-1 and TRBJ2-5, with TRBD2 as a weak D call on 6 bases. The trim is 1 base for V and 3 bases for J, with a gap of 9 bases between the germline ends. Its CDR3 holds 13 amino acids, cysteine through phenylalanine. Only the CDR3 portion is preserved as DNA: 39 bases, with reading frame beginning at the first base. The CDR1 and CDR2 encoded by the germline V gene are SQVTM and ANQGSEA.